The 13 T cell receptor beta chains listed next were all sequenced from one sample in a study of T cells in localized non-small cell lung cancer. Clones were sequenced by immunoSEQ multiplex PCR, and TCRdb holds only the in-frame ones, with some missing. Among some 29,000 clones, 70% to 90% were seen once, and the ten largest hold less than 3.5%. Sample: peripheral blood, taken before any cancer treatment. Receptors originate from a woman aged 18-49 years with stage I lung adenocarcinoma.

This rearrangement joins TRBV2 to TRBJ1-1; 7 nucleotides align to TRBD1. The CDR3 consists of 14 residues. The germline gives CDR1 SNHLY, CDR2 FYNNEI. The trim removed 5 bases at V and 6 bases at J, leaving 9 bases unmatched. The CDR3 protein is CASSLDREDPEAFF. In DNA form, the CDR3 reads TGTGCCAGCAGTCTAGACAGGGAAGATCCTGAAGCTTTCTTT. Together with reference TRBV2 and TRBJ1-1, the CDR3 gives the full variable domain: EPEVTQTPSHQVTQMGQEVILRCVPISNHLYFYWYRQILGQKVEFLVSFYNNEISEKSEIFDDQFSVERPDGSNFTLKIRSTKLEDSAMYFCASSLDREDPEAFFGQGTRLTVV.

This chain links TRBV18 with TRBJ2-7; 14 bases are a match to TRBD2. V shed 1 base, J shed 0 bases, and the junction held 14 bases outside the gene matches. This CDR3 comprises 21 residues. The germline V gene encodes CDR1 KGHSH and CDR2 LQKENI. The CDR3 spells CASSPRGGLAGAILNSYEQYF. CDR3 bases: TGTGCCAGCTCACCACGGGGGGGACTAGCGGGAGCTATTTTAAACTCCTACGAGCAGTACTTC.

The chain uses TRBV6-6 and TRBJ2-5; D not certain. The end of the DNA is better explained by TRBJ2-7, so the J call may be wrong. The CDR3 is 12 amino acids. CDR1 and CDR2 from the germline V gene are MNHNY and SVGAGI (reference sequence). The CDR3 is CASSYSSAEQYF. For the CDR3, the DNA is TGTGCCAGCAGTTACTCTTCAGCCGAGCAGTACTTC.

CDR3 sequence (DNA): TGTGCCAGCAGCTTAGATTGGGACAACTCTGGAAACACCATATATTTT. It is translated as CASSLDWDNSGNTIYF. This chain links TRBV11-3 with TRBJ1-3; D perhaps matches TRBD1 (6 bases). This CDR3 has 16 residues. The V end lost 0 bases, the J end lost 0 bases, and 9 bases lay between the germline ends. Per germline, CDR1 SGHNT and CDR2 YENEEA.

This chain connects TRBV5-4 to TRBJ2-7, with 9 bases identical to TRBD1. V lost 2 bases and J lost 4; bases outside the gene matches: 1. CDR3 size: 13 residues. Looked up from germline, CDR1 is SGHNT and CDR2 is YYREEE (reference sequence). The CDR3 loop is CASSLGTGYEQYF. DNA of the CDR3: TGTGCCAGCAGCTTAGGGACAGGGTACGAGCAGTACTTC.

This chain joins TRBV4-1 and TRBJ2-7; D gene unclear. Trimming left V 7 bases short and J 3 bases short, with 13 bases between. Germline CDR1 is MGHRA and CDR2 is YSYEKL. This CDR3 is built from 13 residues. The CDR3 protein is CASTWSAGYEQYF. In DNA, the CDR3 is TGCGCCAGCACCTGGTCAGCAGGCTACGAGCAGTACTTC.

J is TRBJ1-3 and V is TRBV29-1; D unresolved. Germline CDR1 and CDR2: SQVTM and ANQGSEA. CDR3 length: 12 residues. V lost 5 bases and J 2 bases, leaving 7 bases between the germline ends. CDR3 in amino acids: CSVIQPGNTIYF. The CDR3, as DNA: TGCAGCGTTATACAGCCTGGAAACACCATATATTTT. The whole variable domain, filled in from reference TRBV29-1 and TRBJ1-3, reads SAVISQKPSRDICQRGTSLTIQCQVDSQVTMMFWYRQQPGQSLTLIATANQGSEATYESGFVIDKFPISRPNLTFSTLTVSNMSPEDSSIYLCSVIQPGNTIYFGEGSWLTVV.

The V and J genes are TRBV4-2 and TRBJ2-5; TRBD2 agrees at 11 bases. With 0 bases clipped from V and 2 bases from J, the junction kept 2 bases outside the gene matches. Germline V gene data show CDR1 as LGHNA and CDR2 as YNFKEQ. The CDR3 covers 16 residues. The CDR3 loop is CASSQDGTSGQETQYF. The CDR3, as DNA: TGTGCCAGCAGCCAAGATGGGACTAGCGGTCAAGAGACCCAGTACTTC.

This clone was detected once. The chain carries TRBV7-8 and TRBJ1-2; no clear D. CDR1 and CDR2 (germline): SGHVS, FQNEAQ. The V gene lost 4 bases and the J gene lost 0 bases, with 15 bases spanning the gap. This CDR3 region has 16 residues. CDR3 protein: CASSSAPVPANYGYTF. The CDR3 DNA reads as TGTGCCAGCAGCTCAGCTCCAGTGCCCGCTAACTATGGCTACACCTTC.

V gene TRBV14 combines with J gene TRBJ1-1; D possibly corresponds to TRBD1 (5 bases). CDR3 length: 14 residues. V was shortened by 2 bases and J by 4 bases, with 11 bases between the two germline ends. Germline CDR1 SGHDN, CDR2 FVKESK. Here the CDR3 DNA reads TGTGCCAGCAGCCAAATACAGGCGGGCACTGAAGCTTTCTTT. Translated, it gives CASSQIQAGTEAFF. Drawing the rest from reference TRBV14 and TRBJ1-1, the complete variable domain is EAGVTQFPSHSVIEKGQTVTLRCDPISGHDNLYWYRRVMGKEIKFLLHFVKESKQDESGMPNNRFLAERTGGTYSTLKVQPAELEDSGVYFCASSQIQAGTEAFFGQGTRLTVV.

The table lists this clone with a count of one. This chain joins TRBV5-4 and TRBJ1-4, with a possible D match to TRBD1 (6 bases). This CDR3 comprises 15 residues. Germline CDR1 SGHNT, CDR2 YYREEE (reference sequence). V was trimmed by 4 bases and J by 2 bases, leaving 12 bases between them. The CDR3 region has the DNA TGTGCCAGCAGCCCCCACGGACAGACTAATGAAAAACTGTTTTTT. It is translated as CASSPHGQTNEKLFF.

The rearrangement links TRBV13 to TRBJ1-2; 7 bases match TRBD1. V lost 7 bases to trimming and J lost 4 bases; unmatched junction nucleotides: 12. The CDR3 spans 15 residues. The germline V gene has CDR1 PRHDT and CDR2 FYEKMQ (reference sequence). The CDR3 DNA sequence: TGTGCCAGCACAAAAGGAAGGGGACAGTTCTATGGCTACACCTTC. Translating it yields CASTKGRGQFYGYTF.

The V gene is TRBV13, the J gene TRBJ1-5; D remains ambiguous. Germline CDR1 and CDR2: PRHDT and FYEKMQ (reference sequence). This CDR3 has 14 amino acids. Trimming took 5 bases from V and 3 from J, leaving 11 bases between them. This chain's CDR3 is CASSPGRINQPQHF. The DNA for the CDR3 is TGTGCCAGCAGCCCCGGGAGAATCAATCAGCCCCAGCATTTT.